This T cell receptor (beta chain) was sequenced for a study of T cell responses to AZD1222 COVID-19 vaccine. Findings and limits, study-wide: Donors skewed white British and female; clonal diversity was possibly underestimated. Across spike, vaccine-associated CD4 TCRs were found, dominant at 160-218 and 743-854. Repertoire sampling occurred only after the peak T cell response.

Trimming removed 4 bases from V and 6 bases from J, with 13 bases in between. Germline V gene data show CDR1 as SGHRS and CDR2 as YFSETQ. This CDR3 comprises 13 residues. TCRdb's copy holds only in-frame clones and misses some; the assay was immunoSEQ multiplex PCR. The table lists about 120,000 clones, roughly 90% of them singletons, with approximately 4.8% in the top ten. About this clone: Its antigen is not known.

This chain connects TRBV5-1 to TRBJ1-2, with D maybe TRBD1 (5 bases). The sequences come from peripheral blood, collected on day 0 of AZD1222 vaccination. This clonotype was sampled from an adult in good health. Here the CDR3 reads CASSEQGLHGYTF. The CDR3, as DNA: TGCGCCAGCAGCGAGCAGGGACTTCATGGCTACACCTTC. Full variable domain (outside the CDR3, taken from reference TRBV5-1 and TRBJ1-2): KAGVTQTPRYLIKTRGQQVTLSCSPISGHRSVSWYQQTPGQGLQFLFEYFSETQRNKGNFPGRFSGRQFSNSRSEMNVSTLELGDSALYLCASSEQGLHGYTFGSGTRLTVV.